Listed here are 29 T cell receptor beta chains from one sample, sequenced in a study of beta chain features in type 1 diabetes. All of the isolated RNA was reverse transcribed, so expressed TCRB transcripts were sequenced. The assay was immunoSEQ multiplex PCR, and TCRdb's table has in-frame clones only and misses some. The sample records a few hundred thousand clones, around 13% being singletons. The sequencing sample was made of naive CD4+ T cells from blood. The receptor source for this set is a man under 40 in good health.

The chain uses TRBV29-1 and TRBJ1-2; TRBD1 matches 9 bases. The trim removed 4 bases at V and 7 bases at J, leaving 7 bases unmatched. The CDR3 loop spans 13 amino acids. Germline loops: CDR1 SQVTM, CDR2 ANQGSEA. The chain's CDR3 is CSVADRGFSGYTF. CDR3 nucleotides: TGCAGCGTTGCCGACAGGGGGTTTAGTGGCTACACCTTC. Combining the CDR3 with reference TRBV29-1 and TRBJ1-2 gives the whole variable domain SAVISQKPSRDICQRGTSLTIQCQVDSQVTMMFWYRQQPGQSLTLIATANQGSEATYESGFVIDKFPISRPNLTFSTLTVSNMSPEDSSIYLCSVADRGFSGYTFGSGTRLTVV.

J is TRBJ2-1 and V is TRBV7-6; D is possibly TRBD2 (5 bases). The CDR3 is 16 amino acids. Trimming pared 4 bases from V and 0 bases from J, leaving 13 bases between. The germline gives CDR1 SGHVS, CDR2 FNYEAQ. The CDR3 sequence is CASSSAGPSSYNEQFF. DNA of the CDR3: TGTGCCAGCAGCTCTGCGGGTCCGAGCTCCTACAATGAGCAGTTCTTC.

This clone was seen only once. The V call is TRBV9, the J call TRBJ2-3; possibly TRBD2 for D (6 bases). This CDR3 spans 15 amino acids. V was cut by 0 bases and J by 4 bases, with 12 bases left in between. CDR1 and CDR2 (germline): SGDLS, YYNGEE. The CDR3 loop is CASSVEVGEADTQYF. In DNA form, the CDR3 reads TGTGCCAGCAGCGTAGAGGTGGGGGAGGCAGATACGCAGTATTTT.

This clone was seen only a few times. The rearrangement links TRBV21-1 to TRBJ2-7; TRBD2, the table's D call, was not compared with the DNA. TRBV21-1 is described as a pseudogene. The CDR3 is made up of 15 amino acids. DNA for the CDR3: TGTGCCAGCAGCAAAGCCGGGACTAGTATGTACGAGCAGTACGTC. Its protein is CASSKAGTSMYEQYV.

J is TRBJ1-1 and V is TRBV5-1; D gene unclear. Trimming cost V 2 bases and J 5 bases, with 10 bases left between them. The CDR3 contains 13 residues. CDR1 and CDR2 from the germline V gene are SGHRS and YFSETQ. The DNA of the CDR3 is TGCGCCAGCAGCTTTATGCCTGGGACTGAAGCTTTCTTT. Translated: CASSFMPGTEAFF.

V usage is TRBV28 and J usage is TRBJ1-5, with D unclear. Germline-derived CDR1 and CDR2 are MDHEN and SYDVKM. V lost 6 bases, J lost 7 bases, and 16 bases lay in between. This CDR3 is 14 amino acids long. The CDR3 sequence is CASSTRTGEQPQHF. CDR3 nucleotides: TGTGCCAGCAGCACCCGGACGGGTGAGCAGCCCCAGCATTTT.

The V and J genes are TRBV28 and TRBJ2-1, with 7 bases fitting TRBD1. The CDR3 loop spans 16 amino acids. V lost 2 bases, J lost 3 bases, and 7 bases stayed unmatched. Germline CDR1 and CDR2: MDHEN and SYDVKM. CDR3 bases: TGTGCCAGCAGTTTAGCGACAGGGAAGAACTACAATGAGCAGTTCTTC. Its translation is CASSLATGKNYNEQFF.

This clone has only a few counts. The chain recombines TRBV14 with TRBJ1-5; no firm D call. The CDR3 consists of 13 residues. Looked up from germline, CDR1 is SGHDN and CDR2 is FVKESK. V was pared by 0 bases and J by 5 bases, with 5 bases between. The CDR3 is CASSQDRYQPQHF. In DNA, the CDR3 is TGTGCCAGCAGCCAAGACAGGTATCAGCCCCAGCATTTT. The full variable domain, its missing parts supplied by reference TRBV14 and TRBJ1-5, is EAGVTQFPSHSVIEKGQTVTLRCDPISGHDNLYWYRRVMGKEIKFLLHFVKESKQDESGMPNNRFLAERTGGTYSTLKVQPAELEDSGVYFCASSQDRYQPQHFGDGTRLSIL.

The chain is built from TRBV10-3 and TRBJ2-1; 11 positions agree with TRBD2. Per germline, CDR1 ENHRY and CDR2 SYGVKD. Trimming at V came to 6 bases and at J to 7 bases, leaving 8 bases not matched to a gene. CDR3 size: 15 residues. Here the CDR3 reads CAIRQLAGDLNEQFF. In nucleotides, the CDR3 is TGTGCCATCAGGCAACTAGCGGGAGACTTGAATGAGCAGTTCTTC.

CDR3 sequence: CAIRIAGPGNGELFF. The DNA for the CDR3 is TGTGCCATCAGGATAGCGGGCCCCGGGAACGGGGAGCTGTTTTTT. The chain carries TRBV10-3 and TRBJ2-2; 7 bases map to TRBD2. Germline CDR1 and CDR2: ENHRY and SYGVKD. V was clipped by 6 bases and J by 7 bases; unmatched bases: 11. The CDR3 extends over 15 amino acids.

V gene TRBV6-5 combines with J gene TRBJ1-1; D is possibly TRBD1 (5 bases). In germline, CDR1 is MNHEY, CDR2 SVGAGI. The CDR3 has 14 residues. V was shortened by 3 bases and J by 3 bases, with 11 bases between the two germline ends. The CDR3 DNA reads as TGTGCCAGCAGTTATTCTGGGGGGGACACTGAAGCTTTCTTT. It translates to CASSYSGGDTEAFF.

This rearrangement joins TRBV9 to TRBJ2-5; the match to TRBD1 covers 7 bases. The germline gives CDR1 SGDLS, CDR2 YYNGEE. Trimming cost V 0 bases and J 2 bases; bases outside gene matches: 10. The CDR3 runs to 17 residues. The CDR3 DNA is TGTGCCAGCAGCGTAGGAGTAGGGACAGCCGCACAAGAGACCCAGTACTTC. The encoded protein is CASSVGVGTAAQETQYF.

This clone was seen a few times. The rearrangement joins TRBV4-1 to TRBJ2-3; 7 bases agree with TRBD2. CDR1 and CDR2 from the germline V gene are MGHRA and YSYEKL. The CDR3 contains 15 residues. V trimming: 2 bases; J trimming: 0 bases; junction bases outside the gene matches: 2. The CDR3 nucleotides are TGCGCCAGCAGCCAAAGCGGGGCTAGCACAGATACGCAGTATTTT. It specifies CASSQSGASTDTQYF.

This clone was recorded a few times. The rearrangement uses TRBV5-1 and TRBJ2-7, with D maybe TRBD1 (5 bases). The CDR3 has 15 amino acids. Between the trimmed V and J ends, which lost 5 bases and 5 bases, there was a span of 20 bases. From germline, CDR1 is SGHRS and CDR2 YFSETQ. The CDR3 DNA reads as TGCGCCAGCAGTCAACAGACAGACCCTCGGGACGAGCAGTACTTC. Translating gives CASSQQTDPRDEQYF.

The chain carries TRBV9 and TRBJ2-5; the match to TRBD2 covers 9 bases. The germline CDR1 and CDR2 sequences are SGDLS and YYNGEE. The CDR3 consists of 15 residues. Trimming at V came to 4 bases and at J to 8 bases, leaving 12 bases not matched to a gene. The CDR3 sequence is CASSLPAGGLSTQYF. The CDR3 DNA follows: TGTGCCAGCAGCCTCCCAGCGGGGGGATTGAGTACCCAGTACTTC.

The chain recombines TRBV5-1 with TRBJ2-4; tentatively, D is TRBD1 (7 bases). The V and J ends lost 6 bases and 1 base respectively, with 11 bases between them. CDR1 is SGHRS and CDR2 is YFSETQ in the germline V gene. There are 14 residues in the CDR3. In DNA form, the CDR3 reads TGCGCCAGCACCCCAGGGGGGGCCAAAAACATTCAGTACTTC. It encodes CASTPGGAKNIQYF.

This clone was observed many times. This chain joins TRBV10-3 and TRBJ2-7; D remains ambiguous. Trimming left V 0 bases short and J 5 bases short, with 11 bases between. The CDR3 is 14 residues long. In germline, CDR1 is ENHRY, CDR2 SYGVKD. In DNA, the CDR3 is TGTGCCATCAGTGAGTCGGTTGTCGGCCACGAGCAGTACTTC. Protein sequence: CAISESVVGHEQYF.

This clone was seen only a few times. V gene TRBV29-1 combines with J gene TRBJ1-2; 7 bases are shared with TRBD1. Germline V gives CDR1 SQVTM, CDR2 ANQGSEA. The CDR3 runs to 14 residues. The ends lost 2 bases at V and 3 bases at J; junction bases unmatched: 6. CDR3 sequence (DNA): TGCAGCGTTGAAAGGGGCAGGGGGGACTATGGCTACACCTTC. It encodes CSVERGRGDYGYTF. Full variable domain (missing parts from reference TRBV29-1 and TRBJ1-2): SAVISQKPSRDICQRGTSLTIQCQVDSQVTMMFWYRQQPGQSLTLIATANQGSEATYESGFVIDKFPISRPNLTFSTLTVSNMSPEDSSIYLCSVERGRGDYGYTFGSGTRLTVV.

There are a few counts of this clone. V is TRBV18 and J is TRBJ1-4; D gene unclear. CDR3 size: 14 residues. Germline CDR1 and CDR2: KGHSH and LQKENI. Trimming removed 2 bases from V and 7 bases from J, with 11 bases in between. The CDR3 spells CASSPATRSEKLFF. The CDR3 DNA reads TGTGCCAGCTCACCAGCGACCCGGAGTGAAAAACTGTTTTTT.

This clone appeared a few times. This chain's CDR3 is CASSVSRYNEQFF. The CDR3 DNA reads as TGTGCCAGCAGCGTAAGTAGATACAATGAGCAGTTCTTC. The chain joins TRBV9 to TRBJ2-1; unclear D gene. The CDR3 extends over 13 amino acids. V lost 1 base, J lost 4 bases, and 6 bases lay in between. Per the germline V gene, CDR1 is SGDLS and CDR2 is YYNGEE. Supplemented by reference TRBV9 and TRBJ2-1, the full variable domain reads DSGVTQTPKHLITATGQRVTLRCSPRSGDLSVYWYQQSLDQGLQFLIQYYNGEERAKGNILERFSAQQFPDLHSELNLSSLELGDSALYFCASSVSRYNEQFFGPGTRLTVL.

The chain couples TRBV27 to TRBJ2-1; D may be TRBD2 (5 bases). This CDR3 region has 15 residues. Germline lookup yields CDR1 MNHEY and CDR2 SMNVEV (reference sequence). Deletions cut 7 bases from V and 4 bases from J, with 17 bases between. The CDR3 here is CASTPEPRGYNEQFF. The CDR3 nucleotides read TGTGCCAGCACCCCAGAACCACGGGGTTACAATGAGCAGTTCTTC.

The rearrangement uses TRBV12-5 and TRBJ2-1; TRBD2 aligns across 12 bases. V was clipped by 1 base and J by 10 bases; unmatched bases: 5. Per the germline V gene, CDR1 is LGHNT and CDR2 is FRNRAP. CDR3 length equals 15 residues. The CDR3 region has the DNA TGTGCTAGTGGTTTGGGACTAGCGGGAGAGGCGGAGCAGTTCTTC. Amino acid sequence: CASGLGLAGEAEQFF.

This clone was found a few times. This chain links TRBV10-3 with TRBJ2-7; 7 bases are a match to TRBD1. The CDR3 is 14 amino acids. Germline trimming cut 6 bases from V and 6 bases from J; bases unmatched to any gene: 11. Looked up from germline, CDR1 is ENHRY and CDR2 is SYGVKD. CDR3 sequence reads: CAIRTGTAFSEQYF. The CDR3 region has the DNA TGTGCCATCAGGACCGGGACAGCCTTTTCCGAGCAGTACTTC.

This clone was counted a few times. V is TRBV29-1 and J is TRBJ2-4; perhaps TRBD2 as D (6 bases). This CDR3 comprises 11 residues. The germline gives CDR1 SQVTM, CDR2 ANQGSEA. Trimming cost V 7 bases and J 9 bases, with 13 bases left between them. Here the CDR3 DNA reads TGCAGCGGTCCGGGACTGGCCATTCAGTACTTC. Translation gives CSGPGLAIQYF. The full variable domain, rest sourced from reference TRBV29-1 and TRBJ2-4, is SAVISQKPSRDICQRGTSLTIQCQVDSQVTMMFWYRQQPGQSLTLIATANQGSEATYESGFVIDKFPISRPNLTFSTLTVSNMSPEDSSIYLCSGPGLAIQYFGAGTRLSVL.

This clone was observed a handful of times. The chain combines TRBV5-4 with TRBJ2-5, with no clear D. Germline V gene lookup returns CDR1 SGHNT and CDR2 YYREEE (reference sequence). The CDR3 totals 14 residues. V lost 0 bases and J lost 2, with 8 bases in between. CDR3 bases: TGTGCCAGCAGCTTGGAAGGCGGACAAGAGACCCAGTACTTC. It translates to CASSLEGGQETQYF.

The chain carries TRBV4-1 and TRBJ2-1; D might be TRBD2 (6 bases). The CDR3 is 14 amino acids. CDR1 and CDR2 from the germline V gene are MGHRA and YSYEKL. Trimming removed 7 bases at V and 10 bases at J, with 20 bases between. In nucleotides, the CDR3 is TGCGCCAGCAAAGGGCGCGGGGCCATCGAAGAGCAGTTCTTC. Its translation is CASKGRGAIEEQFF.

The chain has TRBV5-1 and TRBJ1-6, with TRBD1 identical over 10 bases. The V and J ends lost 3 bases and 9 bases, in that order; junction bases with no gene match: 6. Per germline, CDR1 SGHRS and CDR2 YFSETQ. The CDR3 sequence is 15 residues long. DNA of the CDR3: TGCGCCAGCAGCTCCGAGACAGGGGGCCGTTCACCCCTCCACTTT. Translated, it gives CASSSETGGRSPLHF.

This clone appeared a few times. V is TRBV7-3 and J is TRBJ2-5, with 10 bases matching TRBD2. Germline assignment: CDR1 SGHTA and CDR2 FQGTGA. V gave up 5 bases and J gave up 5 bases; unmatched junction bases: 11. CDR3 length: 16 residues. CDR3 DNA sequence: TGTGCCAGCAGCGCCCTCGTAGCGGGAGGAGTCGAGACCCAGTACTTC. Translation: CASSALVAGGVETQYF.

This clone was recorded a few times. The chain uses TRBV25-1 and TRBJ1-1; D possibly corresponds to TRBD1 (6 bases). Between the trimmed V and J ends, which lost 7 bases and 0 bases, there was a span of 9 bases. The CDR3 extends over 13 amino acids. Germline V gene sequence: CDR1 MGHDK, CDR2 SYGVNS. The CDR3 sequence is CASTGHMNTEAFF. DNA of the CDR3: TGTGCCAGCACGGGACATATGAACACTGAAGCTTTCTTT.